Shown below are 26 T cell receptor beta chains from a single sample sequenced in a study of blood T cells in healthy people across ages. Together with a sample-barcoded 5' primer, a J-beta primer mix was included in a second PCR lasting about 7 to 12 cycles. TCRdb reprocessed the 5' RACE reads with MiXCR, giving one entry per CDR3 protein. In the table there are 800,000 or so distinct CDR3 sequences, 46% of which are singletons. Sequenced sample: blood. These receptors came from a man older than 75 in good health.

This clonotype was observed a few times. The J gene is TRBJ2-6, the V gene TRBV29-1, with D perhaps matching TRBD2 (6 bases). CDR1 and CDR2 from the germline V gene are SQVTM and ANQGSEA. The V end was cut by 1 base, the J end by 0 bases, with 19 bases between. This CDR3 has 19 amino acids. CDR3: CSVEGRGGGSSSGANVLTF. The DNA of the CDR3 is TGCAGCGTTGAAGGGAGGGGCGGAGGCTCGAGCTCTGGGGCCAACGTCCTGACTTTC.

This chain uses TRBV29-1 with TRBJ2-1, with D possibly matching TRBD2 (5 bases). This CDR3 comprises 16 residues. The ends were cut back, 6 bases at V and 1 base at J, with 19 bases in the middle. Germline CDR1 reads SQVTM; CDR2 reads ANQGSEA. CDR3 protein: CSVVPTVGVSYNEQFF. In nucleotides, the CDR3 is TGCAGCGTCGTCCCAACCGTCGGGGTTTCCTACAATGAGCAGTTCTTC.

The CDR3 loop reads CASSEAGTEAFF. The CDR3 nucleotides are TGTGCCAGCAGTGAAGCGGGCACTGAAGCTTTCTTT. The gene calls are TRBV6-1 and TRBJ1-1; D unclear. V was pared by 0 bases and J by 4 bases, with 3 bases between. This CDR3 spans 12 amino acids. Germline values: CDR1 MNHNS, CDR2 SASEGT.

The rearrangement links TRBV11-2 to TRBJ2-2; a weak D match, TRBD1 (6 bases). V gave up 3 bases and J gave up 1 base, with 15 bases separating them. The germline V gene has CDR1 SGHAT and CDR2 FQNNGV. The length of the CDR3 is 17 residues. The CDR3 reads CASSFWARTENTGELFF. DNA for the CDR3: TGTGCCAGCAGCTTTTGGGCAAGGACAGAGAACACCGGGGAGCTGTTTTTT.

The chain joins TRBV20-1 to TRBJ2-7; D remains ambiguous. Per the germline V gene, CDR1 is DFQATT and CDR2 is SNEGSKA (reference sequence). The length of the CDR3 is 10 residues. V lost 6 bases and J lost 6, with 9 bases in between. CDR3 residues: CSAQRREQYF. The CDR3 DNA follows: TGCAGTGCCCAGAGGCGCGAGCAGTACTTC.

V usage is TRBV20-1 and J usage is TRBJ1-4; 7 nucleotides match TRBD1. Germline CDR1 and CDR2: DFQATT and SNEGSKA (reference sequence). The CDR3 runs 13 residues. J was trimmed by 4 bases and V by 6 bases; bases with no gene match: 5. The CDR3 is CSAPGQLNEKLFF. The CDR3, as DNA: TGCAGTGCCCCGGGACAGCTTAATGAAAAACTGTTTTTT.

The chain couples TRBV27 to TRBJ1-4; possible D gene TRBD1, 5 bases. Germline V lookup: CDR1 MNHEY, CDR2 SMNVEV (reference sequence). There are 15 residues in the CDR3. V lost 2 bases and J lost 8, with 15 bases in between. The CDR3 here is CASSLRLRVGEKLFF. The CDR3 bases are TGTGCCAGCAGTTTACGTCTCAGGGTTGGGGAAAAACTGTTTTTT.

Written as DNA, the CDR3 is TGTGCCAGCAGAGATTCGGGCATCTCCTACGAGCAGTACTTC. It specifies CASRDSGISYEQYF. The chain uses TRBV25-1 and TRBJ2-7; unclear D gene. The germline CDR1 and CDR2 sequences are MGHDK and SYGVNS. This CDR3 contains 14 residues. Trimming left V 6 bases short and J 0 bases short, with 12 bases between.

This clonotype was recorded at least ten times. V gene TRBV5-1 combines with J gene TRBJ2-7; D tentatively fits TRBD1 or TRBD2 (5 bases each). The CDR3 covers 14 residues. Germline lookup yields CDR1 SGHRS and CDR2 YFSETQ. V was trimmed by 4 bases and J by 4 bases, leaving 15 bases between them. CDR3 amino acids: CASSLEGRQYEQYF. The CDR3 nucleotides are TGCGCCAGCAGCCTAGAGGGACGCCAGTACGAGCAGTACTTC.

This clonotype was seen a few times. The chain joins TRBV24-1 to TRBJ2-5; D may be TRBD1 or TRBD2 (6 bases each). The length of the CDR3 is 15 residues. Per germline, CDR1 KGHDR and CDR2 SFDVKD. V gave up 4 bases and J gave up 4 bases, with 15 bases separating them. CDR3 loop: CATSDPRGLGETQYF. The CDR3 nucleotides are TGTGCCACCAGTGACCCACGGGGGCTGGGAGAGACCCAGTACTTC.

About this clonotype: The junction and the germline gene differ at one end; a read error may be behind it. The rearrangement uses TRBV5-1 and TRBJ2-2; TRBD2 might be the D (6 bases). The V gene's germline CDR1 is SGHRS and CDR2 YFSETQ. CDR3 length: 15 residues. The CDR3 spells CASSLGLTNTGELFF. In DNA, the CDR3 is TGCGCCAGTAGCTTGGGACTGACGAACACCGGGGAGCTGTTTTTT.

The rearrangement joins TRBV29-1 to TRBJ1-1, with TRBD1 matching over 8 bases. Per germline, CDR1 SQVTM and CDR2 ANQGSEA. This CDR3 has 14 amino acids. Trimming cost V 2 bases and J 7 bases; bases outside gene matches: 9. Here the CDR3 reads CSVEKLQGAGEAFF. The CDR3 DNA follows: TGCAGCGTTGAAAAACTTCAGGGGGCAGGTGAAGCTTTCTTT.

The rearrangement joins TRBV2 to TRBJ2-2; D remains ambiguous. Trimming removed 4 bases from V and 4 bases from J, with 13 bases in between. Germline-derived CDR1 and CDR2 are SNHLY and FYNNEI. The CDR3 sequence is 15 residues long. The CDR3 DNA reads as TGTGCCAGCAGTGTTACAACCTCGGGCACCGGGGAGCTGTTTTTT. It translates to CASSVTTSGTGELFF.

CDR3 protein: CASSYRRGYNEQFF. The DNA for the CDR3 is TGTGCCAGCAGTTACCGGCGGGGCTACAATGAGCAGTTCTTC. This sequence joins TRBV6-5 and TRBJ2-1; possible D gene TRBD2, 6 bases. This CDR3 has 14 amino acids. The germline V gene has CDR1 MNHEY and CDR2 SVGAGI. The V end lost 2 bases, the J end lost 3 bases, and 8 bases lay between the germline ends.

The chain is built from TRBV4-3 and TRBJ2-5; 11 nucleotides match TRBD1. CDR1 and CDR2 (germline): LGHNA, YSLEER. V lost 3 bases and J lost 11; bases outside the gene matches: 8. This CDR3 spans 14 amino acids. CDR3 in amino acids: CASSQDRGRWEQYF. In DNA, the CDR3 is TGCGCCAGCAGCCAGGACAGGGGGCGGTGGGAGCAGTACTTC.

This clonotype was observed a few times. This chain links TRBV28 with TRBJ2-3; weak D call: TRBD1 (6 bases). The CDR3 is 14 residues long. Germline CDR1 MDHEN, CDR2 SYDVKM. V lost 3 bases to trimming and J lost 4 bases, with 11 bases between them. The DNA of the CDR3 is TGTGCCAGCAGTTTTTTACAGGGCGCAGATACGCAGTATTTT. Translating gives CASSFLQGADTQYF. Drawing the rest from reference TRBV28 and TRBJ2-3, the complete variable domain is DVKVTQSSRYLVKRTGEKVFLECVQDMDHENMFWYRQDPGLGLRLIYFSYDVKMKEKGDIPEGYSVSREKKERFSLILESASTNQTSMYLCASSFLQGADTQYFGPGTRLTVL.

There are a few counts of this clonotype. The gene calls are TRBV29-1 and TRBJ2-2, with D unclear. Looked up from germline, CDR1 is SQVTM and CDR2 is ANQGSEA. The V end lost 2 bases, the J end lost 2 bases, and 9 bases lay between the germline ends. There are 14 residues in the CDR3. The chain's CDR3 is CSVESGRNTGELFF. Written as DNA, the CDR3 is TGCAGCGTTGAATCAGGTCGTAACACCGGGGAGCTGTTTTTT.

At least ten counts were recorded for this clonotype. CDR3 sequence: CASSQLGASGTYNEQFF. In nucleotides, the CDR3 is TGCGCCAGCAGCCAACTGGGGGCTAGCGGAACCTACAATGAGCAGTTCTTC. This rearrangement joins TRBV5-1 to TRBJ2-1; TRBD2 might be the D (7 bases). The germline gives CDR1 SGHRS, CDR2 YFSETQ. CDR3 size: 17 residues. Trimming removed 4 bases at V and 2 bases at J, with 19 bases between. The variable domain in full, completed from reference TRBV5-1 and TRBJ2-1, reads KAGVTQTPRYLIKTRGQQVTLSCSPISGHRSVSWYQQTPGQGLQFLFEYFSETQRNKGNFPGRFSGRQFSNSRSEMNVSTLELGDSALYLCASSQLGASGTYNEQFFGPGTRLTVL.

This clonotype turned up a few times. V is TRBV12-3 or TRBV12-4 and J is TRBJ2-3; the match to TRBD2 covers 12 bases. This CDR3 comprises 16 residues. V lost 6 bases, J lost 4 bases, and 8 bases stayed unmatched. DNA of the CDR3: TGTGCCAGCAGCCCCGTGACTAGCGGGGGAGCAGATACGCAGTATTTT. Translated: CASSPVTSGGADTQYF.

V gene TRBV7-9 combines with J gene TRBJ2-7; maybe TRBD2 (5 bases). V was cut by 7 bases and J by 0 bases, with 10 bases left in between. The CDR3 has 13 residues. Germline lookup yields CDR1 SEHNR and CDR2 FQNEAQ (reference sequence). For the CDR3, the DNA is TGTGCCAGCACCACGACTAACTCCTACGAGCAGTACTTC. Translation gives CASTTTNSYEQYF.

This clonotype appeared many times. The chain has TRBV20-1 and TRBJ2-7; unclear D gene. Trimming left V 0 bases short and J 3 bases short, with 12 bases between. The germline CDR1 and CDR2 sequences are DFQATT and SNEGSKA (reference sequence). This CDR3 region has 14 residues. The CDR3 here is CSARDYGGYYEQYF. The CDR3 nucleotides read TGCAGTGCTAGAGATTATGGCGGATACTACGAGCAGTACTTC.

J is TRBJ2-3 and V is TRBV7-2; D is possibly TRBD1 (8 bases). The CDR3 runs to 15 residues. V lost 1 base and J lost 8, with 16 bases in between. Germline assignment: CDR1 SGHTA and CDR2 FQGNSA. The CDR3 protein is CASSLDRGRAPTQYF. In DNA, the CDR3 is TGTGCCAGCAGCTTAGACAGGGGGAGGGCGCCTACGCAGTATTTT.

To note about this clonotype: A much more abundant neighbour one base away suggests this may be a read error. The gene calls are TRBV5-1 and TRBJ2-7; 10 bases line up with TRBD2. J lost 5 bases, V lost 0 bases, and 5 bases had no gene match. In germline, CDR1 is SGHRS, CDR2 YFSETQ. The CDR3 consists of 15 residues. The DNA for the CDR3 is TGCGCCAGCAGCTTGGACCCTAGCGGGAGCGACGAGCAGTACTTC. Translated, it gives CASSLDPSGSDEQYF.

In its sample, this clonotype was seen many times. CDR3 bases: TGCAGTTGTACTAGCATGGAGACCCAGTACTTC. Translated, it gives CSCTSMETQYF. The V gene is TRBV20-1, the J gene TRBJ2-5; the D gene is possibly TRBD2 (6 bases). The CDR3 extends over 11 amino acids. Per the germline V gene, CDR1 is DFQATT and CDR2 is SNEGSKA (reference sequence). Trimming removed 8 bases from V and 5 bases from J, with 12 bases in between.

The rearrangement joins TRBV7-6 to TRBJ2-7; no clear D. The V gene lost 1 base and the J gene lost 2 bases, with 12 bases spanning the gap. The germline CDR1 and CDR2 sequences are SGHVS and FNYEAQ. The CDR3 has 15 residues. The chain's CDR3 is CASSLEVNRPYEQYF. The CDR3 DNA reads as TGTGCCAGCAGCTTAGAGGTCAACAGACCCTACGAGCAGTACTTC.

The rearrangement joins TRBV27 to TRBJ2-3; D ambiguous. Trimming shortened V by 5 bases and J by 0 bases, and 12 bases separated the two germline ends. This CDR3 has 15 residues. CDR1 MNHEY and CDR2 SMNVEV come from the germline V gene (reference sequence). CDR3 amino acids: CASSRVETSTDTQYF. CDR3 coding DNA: TGTGCCAGCAGTAGGGTGGAAACTAGCACAGATACGCAGTATTTT.